The TCR beta chain under discussion was sequenced for a study of blood T cell repertoires in COVID-19. As for the study in general: Both acute and convalescent COVID-19 samples were obtained from the United States, Italy and Spain. In each case, the material was cDNA or gDNA derived from T cells, B-cell-depleted T cells, or PBMCs.

The CDR3 length is 16 residues. Unmatched junction bases numbered 4, after V lost 4 bases and J lost 0 bases. CDR1 and CDR2 from the germline V gene are SGDLS and YYNGEE. Per the authors' pipeline: The assay estimated nucleated cells by amplifying reference gene primers. Profiling relied on immunoSEQ multiplex PCR, and the TCRdb table lists in-frame clones only, not all of them. V and J calls plus clone size are reproduced from that table; the DNA served to infer D and trimming. The sample holds about 120,000 clones; 65% to 90% are singletons and the top ten take approximately 11%. The sample consisted of peripheral blood. This TCR derives from a man older than 75 with acute or convalescent COVID-19. This sequence joins TRBV9 and TRBJ2-1; 10 positions agree with TRBD1. The CDR3 here is CASSPRTGGSYNEQFF. CDR3 DNA: TGTGCCAGCAGCCCCCGGACAGGGGGCTCCTACAATGAGCAGTTCTTC. The variable domain in full, completed from reference TRBV9 and TRBJ2-1, reads DSGVTQTPKHLITATGQRVTLRCSPRSGDLSVYWYQQSLDQGLQFLIQYYNGEERAKGNILERFSAQQFPDLHSELNLSSLELGDSALYFCASSPRTGGSYNEQFFGPGTRLTVL.